Below, 21 T cell receptor beta chains from the same sample are listed, as sequenced in a study of early T cells in non-severe SARS-CoV-2 infection. One entry per CDR3 protein results from TCRdb running MiXCR on the 5' RACE reads. The data show some 52,000 distinct CDR3 sequences, with around 7.5% seen just once and roughly a tenth held by the top ten. Sequencing was performed on whole blood. Receptor source: an adult who was a healthcare worker with PCR-confirmed SARS-CoV-2 infection or an uninfected control (not recorded which).

This clonotype was observed a handful of times. The V call is TRBV18, the J call TRBJ2-1; 7 nucleotides align to TRBD1. Germline loops: CDR1 KGHSH, CDR2 LQKENI. V gave up 5 bases and J gave up 9 bases; unmatched junction bases: 19. The CDR3 covers 17 residues. The CDR3 coding sequence is TGTGCCAGCTCATTTTATTCGGGGTCAGGGGGAAATCCTGAGCAGTTCTTC. Translation gives CASSFYSGSGGNPEQFF.

By its share, this clonotype is medium-sized (0.01 to 0.1%). V usage is TRBV24-1 and J usage is TRBJ1-1; perhaps TRBD1 as D (6 bases). The V gene's germline CDR1 is KGHDR and CDR2 SFDVKD. The CDR3 totals 17 residues. V gave up 4 bases and J gave up 1 base, with 18 bases separating them. In DNA form, the CDR3 reads TGTGCCACCAGTGACCCTGATCTAGGGGGGCGGAACACTGAAGCTTTCTTT. Translation: CATSDPDLGGRNTEAFF.

The V call is TRBV29-1, the J call TRBJ1-1; 7 bases align to TRBD1. V shed 6 bases and J 0 bases; nucleotides not matched to a gene: 10. CDR1 is SQVTM, CDR2 ANQGSEA, per germline. The CDR3 runs 15 residues. The DNA for the CDR3 is TGCAGCGTAGAAAAGGACAGGAGAATGAACACTGAAGCTTTCTTT. This encodes CSVEKDRRMNTEAFF.

This clonotype was recorded at least ten times. The CDR3 here is CASSLRDSTYEQYF. The CDR3 DNA reads TGTGCCAGCAGCCTTCGGGACAGCACCTACGAGCAGTACTTC. This rearrangement joins TRBV4-2 to TRBJ2-7; 7 bases line up with TRBD1. V was clipped by 4 bases and J by 2 bases; unmatched bases: 5. Germline V gives CDR1 LGHNA, CDR2 YNFKEQ. The CDR3 length is 14 residues.

This clonotype was observed a handful of times. The V gene is TRBV7-9, the J gene TRBJ1-1; no clear D gene. Trimming stripped 0 bases from V and 4 bases from J, with 12 bases between. The CDR3 has 15 residues. Germline CDR1 reads SEHNR; CDR2 reads FQNEAQ (reference sequence). CDR3: CASSLAGSQITEAFF. The CDR3 DNA sequence: TGTGCCAGCAGCTTAGCTGGTTCGCAAATCACTGAAGCTTTCTTT.

The table lists this clonotype with many counts. V is TRBV28 and J is TRBJ1-1; 8 bases fit TRBD1. Germline-derived CDR1 and CDR2 are MDHEN and SYDVKM. The CDR3 runs 15 residues. V gave up 5 bases and J gave up 1 base; unmatched junction bases: 6. CDR3 sequence: CASSPPGTGNTEAFF. DNA for the CDR3: TGTGCCAGCAGTCCACCCGGGACAGGGAACACTGAAGCTTTCTTT. Using reference TRBV28 and TRBJ1-1 for the parts outside the CDR3, the full variable domain is DVKVTQSSRYLVKRTGEKVFLECVQDMDHENMFWYRQDPGLGLRLIYFSYDVKMKEKGDIPEGYSVSREKKERFSLILESASTNQTSMYLCASSPPGTGNTEAFFGQGTRLTVV.

The chain joins TRBV12-3 or TRBV12-4 to TRBJ1-1; tentative D call: TRBD1 (6 bases). The CDR3 length is 15 residues. Deletions cut 2 bases from V and 0 bases from J, with 10 bases between. CDR3 DNA: TGTGCCAGCAGTTTATGGGGGGCCGTGAACACTGAAGCTTTCTTT. This sequence encodes CASSLWGAVNTEAFF.

The chain carries TRBV13 and TRBJ2-1; 13 bases fit TRBD2. V was pared by 5 bases and J by 1 base, with 8 bases of the junction left unmatched. The CDR3 is 18 amino acids. The germline gives CDR1 PRHDT, CDR2 FYEKMQ (reference sequence). DNA of the CDR3: TGTGCCAGCAGCATGCGGACTAGCGGGAGAAGGTCCTACAATGAGCAGTTCTTC. It is translated as CASSMRTSGRRSYNEQFF.

This clonotype was observed a handful of times. V and J are TRBV7-9 and TRBJ1-1, with 7 bases lining up with TRBD1. CDR1 is SEHNR, CDR2 FQNEAQ, per germline (reference sequence). The CDR3 sequence is 14 residues long. The V and J ends lost 5 bases and 2 bases, in that order; junction bases with no gene match: 5. Here the CDR3 DNA reads TGTGCCAGCAGCCAGACAGGGCCCAACACTGAAGCTTTCTTT. Amino acids: CASSQTGPNTEAFF.

The sample holds a few counts of this clonotype. This rearrangement joins TRBV19 to TRBJ1-4, with 7 bases identical to TRBD1. The CDR3 is 15 amino acids. Germline V CDR1 and CDR2: LNHDA, SQIVND (reference sequence). Trimming at V came to 9 bases and at J to 8 bases, leaving 15 bases not matched to a gene. CDR3: CASAPQGGWLEKLFF. In nucleotides, the CDR3 is TGTGCCAGCGCCCCTCAGGGGGGCTGGCTCGAAAAACTGTTTTTT.

This clonotype came up a few times. The chain links TRBV7-9 to TRBJ1-4; 11 nucleotides match TRBD1. Germline V CDR1 and CDR2: SEHNR, FQNEAQ (reference sequence). V lost 3 bases and J lost 7; bases outside the gene matches: 10. The CDR3 contains 17 residues. The DNA for the CDR3 is TGTGCCAGCAGCTTGGGTCGGACAGGGGGCGGACGTGAAAAACTGTTTTTT. This translates into CASSLGRTGGGREKLFF.

This clonotype occurred many times. CDR3 sequence: CSVPTGDNTEAFF. Written as DNA, the CDR3 is TGCAGCGTCCCGACAGGGGACAACACTGAAGCTTTCTTT. V gene TRBV29-1 combines with J gene TRBJ1-1; 8 bases are a match to TRBD1. The CDR3 is 13 amino acids. J was trimmed by 2 bases and V by 6 bases; bases with no gene match: 5. CDR1 is SQVTM, CDR2 ANQGSEA, per germline.

This clonotype is categorized as medium-sized. This chain links TRBV5-6 with TRBJ1-5, with D perhaps matching TRBD1 (6 bases). This CDR3 comprises 16 residues. V was cut by 2 bases and J by 0 bases, with 12 bases left in between. Germline lookup yields CDR1 SGHDT and CDR2 YYEEEE. For the CDR3, the DNA is TGTGCCAGCAGCTTAAGGACAGACGATAGCAATCAGCCCCAGCATTTT. It is translated as CASSLRTDDSNQPQHF.

CDR3 coding DNA: TGTGCCAGCAGCTTGAGGGGACAGACAGCGGTAACCTACGAGCAGTACTTC. This encodes CASSLRGQTAVTYEQYF. The chain uses TRBV11-3 and TRBJ2-7; 7 bases agree with TRBD1. V was pared by 3 bases and J by 2 bases, with 13 bases of the junction left unmatched. Germline V gene lookup returns CDR1 SGHNT and CDR2 YENEEA. The CDR3 is 17 amino acids.

Concerning this clonotype itself: A read error may explain this, as a much larger clone is one base away. The rearrangement links TRBV25-1 to TRBJ2-1; perhaps TRBD2 as D (6 bases). Germline V CDR1 and CDR2: MGHDK, SYGVNS. Trimming removed 8 bases at V and 12 bases at J, with 17 bases between. The length of the CDR3 is 12 residues. The CDR3 region is CASGPTGEGQFF. The DNA for the CDR3 is TGTGCCAGCGGACCGACGGGGGAAGGGCAGTTCTTC.

This clonotype was recorded at least ten times. The gene calls are TRBV6-1 and TRBJ1-2, with a tentative D call TRBD1 (6 bases). The V and J ends lost 11 bases and 2 bases respectively, with 18 bases between them. In germline, CDR1 is MNHNS, CDR2 SASEGT. The CDR3 is made up of 14 amino acids. In DNA, the CDR3 is TGTGCCTCCTCTCCCCAGGGGTTAAACTATGGCTACACCTTC. It is translated as CASSPQGLNYGYTF.

This clonotype was counted ten times or more. The J gene is TRBJ1-1, the V gene TRBV28; D remains unclear. Per the germline V gene, CDR1 is MDHEN and CDR2 is SYDVKM. Trimming cost V 5 bases and J 10 bases, with 14 bases left between them. The CDR3 totals 12 residues. The CDR3 protein is CASSQRPYGAFF. The CDR3 DNA reads TGTGCCAGCAGTCAACGACCCTACGGAGCTTTCTTT.

This chain uses TRBV6-1 with TRBJ2-1; D not certain. The CDR3 totals 14 residues. V lost 10 bases and J lost 0, with 13 bases in between. Germline V gene data show CDR1 as MNHNS and CDR2 as SASEGT. The CDR3 sequence: CATYPQSSYNEQFF. DNA for the CDR3: TGTGCCACCTACCCACAGAGCTCCTACAATGAGCAGTTCTTC.

This clonotype was recorded a few times. The chain couples TRBV11-3 to TRBJ1-1, with 10 bases identical to TRBD1. Germline V CDR1 and CDR2: SGHNT, YENEEA. The CDR3 loop spans 15 amino acids. V was clipped by 4 bases and J by 0 bases; unmatched bases: 2. CDR3 loop: CASSSGQGMNTEAFF. CDR3 nucleotides: TGTGCCAGCAGCTCGGGACAGGGGATGAACACTGAAGCTTTCTTT.

Only a few counts were recorded for this clonotype. This sequence joins TRBV15 and TRBJ2-1; 7 nucleotides line up with TRBD2. The CDR3 is made up of 13 amino acids. The V and J ends lost 5 bases and 6 bases, in that order; junction bases with no gene match: 4. The germline gives CDR1 LNHNV, CDR2 YYDKDF (reference sequence). CDR3 DNA: TGTGCCACCAGCGGAGGACTAGTCAATGAGCAGTTCTTC. Encoded protein: CATSGGLVNEQFF. The full variable domain, its missing parts supplied by reference TRBV15 and TRBJ2-1, is DAMVIQNPRYQVTQFGKPVTLSCSQTLNHNVMYWYQQKSSQAPKLLFHYYDKDFNNEADTPDNFQSRRPNTSFCFLDIRSPGLGDTAMYLCATSGGLVNEQFFGPGTRLTVL.

The V call is TRBV12-3 or TRBV12-4, the J call TRBJ2-5; D might be TRBD2 (6 bases). The V gene lost 5 bases and the J gene lost 2 bases, with 12 bases spanning the gap. This CDR3 has 14 amino acids. CDR3: CASSVGGSQETQYF. CDR3 in DNA: TGTGCCAGCAGTGTAGGAGGGAGTCAAGAGACCCAGTACTTC.